Given below is one T cell receptor (beta chain) in context. Germline assignment: CDR1 SGHRS and CDR2 YFSETQ. CDR3 length: 14 residues. Trimming cost V 2 bases and J 7 bases, with 10 bases left between them. This entry belongs to a study of cytomegalovirus exposure and HLA in healthy donors. PCR used 60 Vbeta primers and 13 Jbeta primers. Sequencing was performed with immunoSEQ multiplex PCR; in TCRdb, only in-frame clones are kept and a portion is missing. The table shows roughly 220,000 clones, with more than 65% occurring only once. The chain joins TRBV5-1 to TRBJ1-6, with a weak D call TRBD1 (6 bases). Sequencing used PBMCs. The origin of this receptor is a woman in her 30s in good health and CMV-seronegative. The CDR3 DNA follows: TGCGCCAGCAGCTTCGGACAGCAAAATTCACCCCTCCACTTT. Protein: CASSFGQQNSPLHF.